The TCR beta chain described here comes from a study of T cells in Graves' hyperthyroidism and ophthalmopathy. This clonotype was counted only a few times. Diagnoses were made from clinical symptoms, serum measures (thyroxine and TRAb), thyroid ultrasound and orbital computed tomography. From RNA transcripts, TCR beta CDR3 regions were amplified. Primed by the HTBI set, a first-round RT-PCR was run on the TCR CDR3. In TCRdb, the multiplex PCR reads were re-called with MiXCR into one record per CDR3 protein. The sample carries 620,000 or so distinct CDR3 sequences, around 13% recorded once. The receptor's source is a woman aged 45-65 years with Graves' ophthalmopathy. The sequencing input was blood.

This chain's CDR3 is CATSDFNLKSPRHPSYTYEQYF. Written as DNA, the CDR3 is TGTGCCACCAGTGATTTTAATCTGAAGAGTCCCCGCCACCCCTCCTACACCTACGAGCAGTACTTC. V and J are TRBV24-1 and TRBJ2-7; D call uncertain. The CDR3 is made up of 22 amino acids. Germline V gene data show CDR1 as KGHDR and CDR2 as SFDVKD. V was clipped by 1 base and J by 2 bases, with 32 bases between them.